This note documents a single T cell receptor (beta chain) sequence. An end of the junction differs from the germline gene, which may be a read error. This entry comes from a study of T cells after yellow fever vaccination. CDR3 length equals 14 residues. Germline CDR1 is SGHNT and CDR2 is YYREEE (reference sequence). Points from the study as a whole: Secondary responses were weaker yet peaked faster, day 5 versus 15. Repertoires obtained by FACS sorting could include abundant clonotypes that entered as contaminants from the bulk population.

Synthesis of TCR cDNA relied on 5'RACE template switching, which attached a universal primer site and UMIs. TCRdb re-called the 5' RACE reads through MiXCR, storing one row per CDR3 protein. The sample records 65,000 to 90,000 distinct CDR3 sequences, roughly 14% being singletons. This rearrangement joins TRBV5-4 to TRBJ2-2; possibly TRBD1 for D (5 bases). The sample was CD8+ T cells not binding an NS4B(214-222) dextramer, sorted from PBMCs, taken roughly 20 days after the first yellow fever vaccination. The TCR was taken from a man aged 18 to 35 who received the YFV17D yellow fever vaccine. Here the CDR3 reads CASGLGHATWALLF. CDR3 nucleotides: TGTGCCAGCGGCCTGGGGCACGCCACCTGGGCGCTGCTTTTT. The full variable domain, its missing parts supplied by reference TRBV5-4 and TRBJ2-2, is ETGVTQSPTHLIKTRGQQVTLRCSSQSGHNTVSWYQQALGQGPQFIFQYYREEENGRGNFPPRFSGLQFPNYSSELNVNALELDDSALYLCASGLGHATWALLFGEGSRLTVL.